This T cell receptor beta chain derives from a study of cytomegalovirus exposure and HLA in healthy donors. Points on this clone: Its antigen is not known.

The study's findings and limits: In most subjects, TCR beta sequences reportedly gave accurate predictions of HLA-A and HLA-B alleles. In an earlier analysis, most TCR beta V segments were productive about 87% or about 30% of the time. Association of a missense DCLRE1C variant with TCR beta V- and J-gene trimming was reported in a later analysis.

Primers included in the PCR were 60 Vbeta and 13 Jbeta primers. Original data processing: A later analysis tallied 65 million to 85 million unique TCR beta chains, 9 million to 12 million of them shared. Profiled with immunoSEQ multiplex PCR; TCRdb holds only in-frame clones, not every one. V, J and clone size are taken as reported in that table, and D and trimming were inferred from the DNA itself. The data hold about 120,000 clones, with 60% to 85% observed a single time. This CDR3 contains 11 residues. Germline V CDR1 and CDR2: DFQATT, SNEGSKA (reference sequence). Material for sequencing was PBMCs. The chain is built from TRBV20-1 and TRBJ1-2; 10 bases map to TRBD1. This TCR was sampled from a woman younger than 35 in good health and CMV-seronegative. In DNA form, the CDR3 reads TGCAACGGACAGGGGGTAGGGGGCTACACCTTC. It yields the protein CNGQGVGGYTF.